The T cell receptor (beta chain) under discussion was sequenced for a study of cytomegalovirus exposure and HLA in healthy donors. With regard to this clone: Its target is not known.

In the PCR, 60 Vbeta and 13 Jbeta primers were used. The repertoire was sequenced with immunoSEQ multiplex PCR; TCRdb's copy has only in-frame clones and lacks some. The sample yields about 72,000 clones, of which the top ten take up under 3%. Study-wide findings and caveats: Some V segments (TRBV6-2 and TRBV6-3 among them) were excluded as indistinguishable. Productive rates of about 87% or about 30% were seen for most TCR beta V segments in an earlier analysis.

CDR3 length: 13 amino acids. The germline CDR1 and CDR2 sequences are LNHDA and SQIVND (reference sequence). The V gene lost 5 bases and the J gene lost 5 bases, with 12 bases spanning the gap. The chain employs TRBV19 and TRBJ1-2; D might be TRBD1 (5 bases). Sequencing was done on a sample of PBMCs. This TCR derives from a man aged 40-49 years in good health and CMV-seronegative. CDR3 sequence (DNA): TGTGCCAGTAGTCTAACGACAGATTATGGCTACACCTTC. This encodes CASSLTTDYGYTF.